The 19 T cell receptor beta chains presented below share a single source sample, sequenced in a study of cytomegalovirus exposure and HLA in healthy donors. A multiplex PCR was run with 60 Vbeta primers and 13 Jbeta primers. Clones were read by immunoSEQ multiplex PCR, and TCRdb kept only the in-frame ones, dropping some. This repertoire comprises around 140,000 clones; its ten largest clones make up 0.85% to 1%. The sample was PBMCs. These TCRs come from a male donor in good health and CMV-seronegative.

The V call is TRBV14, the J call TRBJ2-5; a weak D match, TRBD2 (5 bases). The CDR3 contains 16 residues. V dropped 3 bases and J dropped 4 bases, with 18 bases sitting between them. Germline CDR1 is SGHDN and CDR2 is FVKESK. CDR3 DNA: TGTGCCAGCAGCCACCGGACGGGGAACCCCACAGAGACCCAGTACTTC. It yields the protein CASSHRTGNPTETQYF.

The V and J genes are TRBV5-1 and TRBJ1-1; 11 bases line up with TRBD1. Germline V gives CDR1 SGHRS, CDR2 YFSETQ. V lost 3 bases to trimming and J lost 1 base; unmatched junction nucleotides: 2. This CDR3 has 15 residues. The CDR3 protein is CASSYGQGANTEAFF. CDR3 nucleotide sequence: TGCGCCAGCAGCTATGGACAGGGGGCGAACACTGAAGCTTTCTTT.

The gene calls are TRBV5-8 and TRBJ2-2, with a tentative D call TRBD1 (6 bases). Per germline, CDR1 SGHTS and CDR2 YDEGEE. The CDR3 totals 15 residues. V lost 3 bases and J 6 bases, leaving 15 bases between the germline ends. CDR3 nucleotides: TGTGCCAGCAGCTCCAGGGGAGTCAGGGCCGGGGAGCTGTTTTTT. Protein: CASSSRGVRAGELFF.

The CDR3 sequence is CASSSTLQGAYEQYF. The CDR3 DNA follows: TGTGCCAGCAGCTCAACGTTACAGGGCGCCTACGAGCAGTACTTC. J is TRBJ2-7 and V is TRBV5-4; TRBD1 might be the D (6 bases). The CDR3 sequence is 15 residues long. Germline V gene data show CDR1 as SGHNT and CDR2 as YYREEE (reference sequence). Trimming took 3 bases from V and 2 from J, leaving 15 bases between them.

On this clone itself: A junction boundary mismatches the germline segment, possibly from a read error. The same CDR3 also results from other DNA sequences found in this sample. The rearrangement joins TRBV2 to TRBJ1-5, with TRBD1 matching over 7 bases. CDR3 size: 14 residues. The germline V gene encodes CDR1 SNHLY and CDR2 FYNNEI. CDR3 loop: CASTDRASNQPQHF. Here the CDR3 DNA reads TGTGCTAGCACCGACAGGGCTAGCAATCAGCCCCAGCATTTT.

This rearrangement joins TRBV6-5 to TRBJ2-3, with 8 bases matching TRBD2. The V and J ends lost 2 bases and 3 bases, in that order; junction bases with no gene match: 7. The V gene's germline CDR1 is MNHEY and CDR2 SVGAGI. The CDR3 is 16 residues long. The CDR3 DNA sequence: TGTGCCAGCAGTTACCCGGGGGCTAGCGGGACAGATACGCAGTATTTT. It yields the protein CASSYPGASGTDTQYF.

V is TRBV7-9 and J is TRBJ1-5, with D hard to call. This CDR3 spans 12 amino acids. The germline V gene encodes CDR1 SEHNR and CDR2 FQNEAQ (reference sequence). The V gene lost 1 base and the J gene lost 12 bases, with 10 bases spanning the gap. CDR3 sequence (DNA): TGTGCCAGCAGCTTAGGAAGCGGGTTCCAGCATTTT. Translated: CASSLGSGFQHF.

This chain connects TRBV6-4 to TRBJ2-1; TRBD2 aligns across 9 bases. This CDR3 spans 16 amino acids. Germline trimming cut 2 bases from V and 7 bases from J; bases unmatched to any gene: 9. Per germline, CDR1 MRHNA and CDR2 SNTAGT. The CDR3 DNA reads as TGTGCCAGCAGTGACGCAGGCGGGGGGGCGGTTAATGAGCAGTTCTTC. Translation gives CASSDAGGGAVNEQFF.

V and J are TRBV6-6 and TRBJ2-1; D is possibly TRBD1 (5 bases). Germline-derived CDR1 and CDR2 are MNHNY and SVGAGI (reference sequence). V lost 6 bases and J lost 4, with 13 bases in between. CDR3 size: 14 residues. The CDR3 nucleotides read TGTGCCAGCAGCCACCTAGACAGTTACAATGAGCAGTTCTTC. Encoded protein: CASSHLDSYNEQFF.

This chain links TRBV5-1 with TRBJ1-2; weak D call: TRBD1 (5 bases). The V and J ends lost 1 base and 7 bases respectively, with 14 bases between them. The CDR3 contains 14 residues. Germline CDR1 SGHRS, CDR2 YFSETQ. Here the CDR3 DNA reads TGCGCCAGCAGCTTGTCAGGCAGGGAAGGTGGCTACACCTTC. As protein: CASSLSGREGGYTF.

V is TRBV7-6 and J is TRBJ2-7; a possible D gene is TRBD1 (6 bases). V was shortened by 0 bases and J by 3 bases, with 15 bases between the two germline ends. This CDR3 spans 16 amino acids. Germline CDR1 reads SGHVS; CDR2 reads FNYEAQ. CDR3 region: CASSLAGFEGHYEQYF. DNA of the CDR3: TGTGCCAGCAGCTTAGCGGGATTCGAGGGACACTACGAGCAGTACTTC. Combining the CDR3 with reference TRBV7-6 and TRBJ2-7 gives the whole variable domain GAGVSQSPRYKVTKRGQDVALRCDPISGHVSLYWYRQALGQGPEFLTYFNYEAQQDKSGLPNDRFSAERPEGSISTLTIQRTEQRDSAMYRCASSLAGFEGHYEQYFGPGTRLTVT.

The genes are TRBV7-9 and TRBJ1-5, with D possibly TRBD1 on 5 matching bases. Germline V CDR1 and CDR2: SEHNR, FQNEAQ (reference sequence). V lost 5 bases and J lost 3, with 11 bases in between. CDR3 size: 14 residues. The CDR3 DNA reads TGTGCCAGCAGCCCCGACAGATACAATCAGCCCCAGCATTTT. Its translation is CASSPDRYNQPQHF.

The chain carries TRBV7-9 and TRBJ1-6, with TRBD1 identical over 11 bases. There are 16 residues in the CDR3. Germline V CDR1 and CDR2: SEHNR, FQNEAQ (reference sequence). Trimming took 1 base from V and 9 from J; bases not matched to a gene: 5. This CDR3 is CASSLVGTGGSSPLHF. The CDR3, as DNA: TGTGCCAGCAGCTTAGTAGGGACAGGGGGATCTTCACCCCTCCACTTT. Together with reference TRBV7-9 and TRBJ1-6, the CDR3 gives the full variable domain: DTGVSQNPRHKITKRGQNVTFRCDPISEHNRLYWYRQTLGQGPEFLTYFQNEAQLEKSRLLSDRFSAERPKGSFSTLEIQRTEQGDSAMYLCASSLVGTGGSSPLHFGNGTRLTVT.

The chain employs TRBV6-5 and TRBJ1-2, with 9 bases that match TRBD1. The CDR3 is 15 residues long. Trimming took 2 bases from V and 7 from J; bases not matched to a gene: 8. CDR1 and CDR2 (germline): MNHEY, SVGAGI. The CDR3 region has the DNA TGTGCCAGCAGTTACGTTCGGACAGGGGTGGGTGGCTACACCTTC. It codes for CASSYVRTGVGGYTF.

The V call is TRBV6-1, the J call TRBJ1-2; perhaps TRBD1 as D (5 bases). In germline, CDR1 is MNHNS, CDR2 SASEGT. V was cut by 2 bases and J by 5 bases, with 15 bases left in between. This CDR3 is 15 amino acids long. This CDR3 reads CASSEQWGGAYGYTF. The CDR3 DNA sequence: TGTGCCAGCAGTGAACAATGGGGAGGGGCGTATGGCTACACCTTC.

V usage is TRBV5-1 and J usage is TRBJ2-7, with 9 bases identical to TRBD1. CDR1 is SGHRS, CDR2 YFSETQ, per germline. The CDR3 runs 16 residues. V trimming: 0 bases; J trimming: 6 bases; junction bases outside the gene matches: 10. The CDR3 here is CASSLAPGQGFGEQYF. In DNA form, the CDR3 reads TGCGCCAGCAGCTTGGCACCGGGACAGGGTTTTGGCGAGCAGTACTTC. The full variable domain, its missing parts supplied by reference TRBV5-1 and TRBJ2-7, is KAGVTQTPRYLIKTRGQQVTLSCSPISGHRSVSWYQQTPGQGLQFLFEYFSETQRNKGNFPGRFSGRQFSNSRSEMNVSTLELGDSALYLCASSLAPGQGFGEQYFGPGTRLTVT.

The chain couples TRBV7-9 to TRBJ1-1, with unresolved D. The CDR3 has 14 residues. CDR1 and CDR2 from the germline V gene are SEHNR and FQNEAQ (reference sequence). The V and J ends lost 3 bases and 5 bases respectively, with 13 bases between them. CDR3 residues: CASSFADSGTEAFF. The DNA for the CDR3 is TGTGCCAGCAGCTTTGCAGACTCGGGGACTGAAGCTTTCTTT.

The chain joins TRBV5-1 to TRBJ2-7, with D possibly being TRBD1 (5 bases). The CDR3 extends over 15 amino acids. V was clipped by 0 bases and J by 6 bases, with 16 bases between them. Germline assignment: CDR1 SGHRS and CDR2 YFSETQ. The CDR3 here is CASSLALNERGEQYF. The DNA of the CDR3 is TGCGCCAGCAGCTTGGCGCTCAACGAAAGGGGCGAGCAGTACTTC.

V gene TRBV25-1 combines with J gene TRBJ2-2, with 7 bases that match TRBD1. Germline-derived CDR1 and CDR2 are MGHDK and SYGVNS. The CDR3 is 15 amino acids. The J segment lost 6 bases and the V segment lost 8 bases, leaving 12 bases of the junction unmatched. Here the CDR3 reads CASSDDRALAGELFF. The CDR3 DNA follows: TGTGCCAGCTCAGACGACAGGGCCTTGGCCGGGGAGCTGTTTTTT.